This T cell receptor beta chain stems from a study of OX40 agonist ivuxolimab in advanced cancers. Study-level information: The patients received ivuxolimab by intravenous route every 2 weeks at 0.01 to 10 mg/kg.

Study-level findings and limits: The average count of expanded clones was higher among CD8+ T cells than among CD4+.

Clones were sequenced by immunoSEQ multiplex PCR, and TCRdb holds only the in-frame ones, with some missing. The table records 55,000 to 65,000 clones, about nine tenths of them present only once. Excluded were patients having autoimmune disease history or systemic immunosuppression. Blood sampling took place at baseline, cycle 4 day 1, and cycle 7 day 1. Germline CDR1 MGHRA, CDR2 YSYEKL. V lost 0 bases and J lost 7, with 13 bases in between. This CDR3 has 15 amino acids. Concerning this clone itself: What it recognizes is unknown.

The rearrangement joins TRBV4-1 to TRBJ1-5; D uncertain. The sequence was obtained from an adult with an advanced solid tumor such as melanoma, head and neck, liver or kidney cancer. The source was CD4+ or CD8+ T cells sorted from blood, collected in a trial of the OX40 agonist ivuxolimab. CDR3 coding DNA: TGCGCCAGCAGCCAAGATCGAGGCAGCCCGCAGCCCCAGCATTTT. Translating it yields CASSQDRGSPQPQHF.